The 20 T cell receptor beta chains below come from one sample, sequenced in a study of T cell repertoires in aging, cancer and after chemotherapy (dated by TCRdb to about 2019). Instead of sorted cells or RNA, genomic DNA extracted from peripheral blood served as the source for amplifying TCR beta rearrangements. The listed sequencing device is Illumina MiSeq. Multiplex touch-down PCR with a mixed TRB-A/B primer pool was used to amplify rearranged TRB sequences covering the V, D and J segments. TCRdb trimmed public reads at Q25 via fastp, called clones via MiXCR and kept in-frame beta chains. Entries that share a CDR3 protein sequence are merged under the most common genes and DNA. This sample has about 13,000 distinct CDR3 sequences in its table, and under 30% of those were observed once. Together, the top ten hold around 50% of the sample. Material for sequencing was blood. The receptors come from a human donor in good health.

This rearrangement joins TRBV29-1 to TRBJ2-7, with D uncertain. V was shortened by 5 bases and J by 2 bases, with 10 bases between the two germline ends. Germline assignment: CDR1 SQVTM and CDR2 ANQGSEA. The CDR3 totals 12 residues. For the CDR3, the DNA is TGCAGCGTTCGCCTATCCCCCTACGAGCAGTACTTC. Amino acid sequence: CSVRLSPYEQYF.

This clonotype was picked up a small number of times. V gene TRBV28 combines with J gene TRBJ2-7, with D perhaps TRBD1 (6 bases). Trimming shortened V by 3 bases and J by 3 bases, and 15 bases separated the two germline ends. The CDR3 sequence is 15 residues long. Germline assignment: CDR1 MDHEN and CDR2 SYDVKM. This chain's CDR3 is CASSFTGIEDYEQYF. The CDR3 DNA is TGTGCCAGCAGTTTTACAGGGATAGAGGACTACGAGCAGTACTTC.

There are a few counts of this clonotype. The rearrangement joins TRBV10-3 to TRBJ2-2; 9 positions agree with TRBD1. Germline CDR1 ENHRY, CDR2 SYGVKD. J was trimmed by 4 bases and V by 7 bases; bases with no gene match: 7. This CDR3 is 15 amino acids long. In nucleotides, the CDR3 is TGTGCCATCATGGCCGGGACAGGGTTCACCGGGGAGCTGTTTTTT. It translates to CAIMAGTGFTGELFF.

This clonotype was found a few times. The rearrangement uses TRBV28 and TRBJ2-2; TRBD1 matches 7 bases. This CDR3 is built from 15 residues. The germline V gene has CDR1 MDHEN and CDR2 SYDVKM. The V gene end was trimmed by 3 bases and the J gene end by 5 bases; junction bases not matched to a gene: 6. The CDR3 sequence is CASSFPTGSTGELFF. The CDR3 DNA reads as TGTGCCAGCAGTTTCCCGACAGGGTCGACCGGGGAGCTGTTTTTT.

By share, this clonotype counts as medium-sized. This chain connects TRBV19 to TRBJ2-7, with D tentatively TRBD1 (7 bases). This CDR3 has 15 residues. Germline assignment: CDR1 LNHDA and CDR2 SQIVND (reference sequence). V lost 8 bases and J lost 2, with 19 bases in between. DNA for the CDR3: TGTGCCAGTGCCCGAGGGCAGGGGGGCACCTACGAGCAGTACTTC. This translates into CASARGQGGTYEQYF. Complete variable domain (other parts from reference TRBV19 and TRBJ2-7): DGGITQSPKYLFRKEGQNVTLSCEQNLNHDAMYWYRQDPGQGLRLIYYSQIVNDFQKGDIAEGYSVSREKKESFPLTVTSAQKNPTAFYLCASARGQGGTYEQYFGPGTRLTVT.

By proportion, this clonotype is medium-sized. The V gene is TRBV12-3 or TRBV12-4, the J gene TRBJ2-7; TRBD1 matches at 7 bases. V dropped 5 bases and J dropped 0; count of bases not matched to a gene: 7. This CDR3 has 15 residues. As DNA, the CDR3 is TGTGCCAGCAGTCCAAGACAGGGAGTCTCCTACGAGCAGTACTTC. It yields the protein CASSPRQGVSYEQYF.

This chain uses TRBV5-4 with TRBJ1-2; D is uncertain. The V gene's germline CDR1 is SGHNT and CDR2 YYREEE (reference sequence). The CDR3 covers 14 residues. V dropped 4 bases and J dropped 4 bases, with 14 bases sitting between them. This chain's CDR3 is CASSPSVTVYGYTF. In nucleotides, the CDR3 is TGTGCCAGCAGCCCGAGTGTAACAGTCTATGGCTACACCTTC.

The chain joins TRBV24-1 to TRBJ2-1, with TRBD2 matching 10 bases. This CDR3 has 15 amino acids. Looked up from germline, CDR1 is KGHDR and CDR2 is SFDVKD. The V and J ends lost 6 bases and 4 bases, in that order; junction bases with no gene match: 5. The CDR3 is CATSSLAGPYNEQFF. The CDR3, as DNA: TGTGCCACCAGTTCACTAGCGGGGCCTTACAATGAGCAGTTCTTC.

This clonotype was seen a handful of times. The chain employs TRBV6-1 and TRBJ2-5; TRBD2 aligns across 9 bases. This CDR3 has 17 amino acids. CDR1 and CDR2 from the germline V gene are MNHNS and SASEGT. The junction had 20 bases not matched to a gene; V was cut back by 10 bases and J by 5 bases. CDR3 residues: CATRQAGGTYLIETQYF. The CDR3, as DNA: TGTGCCACCCGGCAAGCGGGGGGAACCTACCTCATCGAGACCCAGTACTTC.

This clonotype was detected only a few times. CDR3 protein: CASSLAGQPQHF. As DNA, the CDR3 is TGTGCCAGCAGCTTGGCCGGGCAGCCCCAGCATTTT. The J gene is TRBJ1-5, the V gene TRBV5-6; no reliable D call. Per germline, CDR1 SGHDT and CDR2 YYEEEE. Trimming cost V 0 bases and J 7 bases, with 5 bases left between them. The CDR3 spans 12 residues. Together with reference TRBV5-6 and TRBJ1-5, the CDR3 gives the full variable domain: DAGVTQSPTHLIKTRGQQVTLRCSPKSGHDTVSWYQQALGQGPQFIFQYYEEEERQRGNFPDRFSGHQFPNYSSELNVNALLLGDSALYLCASSLAGQPQHFGDGTRLSIL.

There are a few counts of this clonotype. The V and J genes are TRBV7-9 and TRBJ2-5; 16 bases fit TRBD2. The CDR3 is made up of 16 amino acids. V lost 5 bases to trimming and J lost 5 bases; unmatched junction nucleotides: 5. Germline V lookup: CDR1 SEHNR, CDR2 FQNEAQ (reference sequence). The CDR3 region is CASSPGTSGGAETQYF. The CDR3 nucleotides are TGTGCCAGCAGCCCAGGGACTAGCGGGGGGGCTGAGACCCAGTACTTC.

The CDR3 loop is CASSQLSSGGYNEQFF. The DNA of the CDR3 is TGTGCCAGCAGCCAATTGTCTAGCGGGGGATACAATGAGCAGTTCTTC. The chain is built from TRBV14 and TRBJ2-1; 10 nucleotides match TRBD2. This CDR3 contains 16 residues. In germline, CDR1 is SGHDN, CDR2 FVKESK. Unmatched junction bases numbered 5, after V lost 2 bases and J lost 4 bases.

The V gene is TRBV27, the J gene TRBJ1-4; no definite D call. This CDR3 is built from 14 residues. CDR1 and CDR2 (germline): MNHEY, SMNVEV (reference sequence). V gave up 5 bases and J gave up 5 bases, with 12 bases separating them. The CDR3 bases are TGTGCCAGCAGTCCCGGAGGATCCAATGAAAAACTGTTTTTT. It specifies CASSPGGSNEKLFF.

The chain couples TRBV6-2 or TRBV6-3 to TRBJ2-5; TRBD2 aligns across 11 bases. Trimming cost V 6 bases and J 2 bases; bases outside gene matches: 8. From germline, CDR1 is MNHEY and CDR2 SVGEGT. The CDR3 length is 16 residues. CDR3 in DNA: TGTGCCAGCAGCCGCGGACTAGCGGGTTTTCAAGAGACCCAGTACTTC. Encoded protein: CASSRGLAGFQETQYF.

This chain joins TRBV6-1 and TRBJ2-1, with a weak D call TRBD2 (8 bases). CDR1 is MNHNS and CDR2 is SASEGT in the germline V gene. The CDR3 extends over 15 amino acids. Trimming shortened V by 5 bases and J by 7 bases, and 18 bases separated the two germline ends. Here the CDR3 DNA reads TGTGCCAGCAGTCGACTAGCGAGGGGGCAGAATGAGCAGTTCTTC. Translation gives CASSRLARGQNEQFF.

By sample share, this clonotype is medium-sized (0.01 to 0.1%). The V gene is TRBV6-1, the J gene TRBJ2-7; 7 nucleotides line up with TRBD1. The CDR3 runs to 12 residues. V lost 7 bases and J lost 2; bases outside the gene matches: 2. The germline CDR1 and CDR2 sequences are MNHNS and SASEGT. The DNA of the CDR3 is TGTGCCAGCACAGGACAGGCCTACGAGCAGTACTTC. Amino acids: CASTGQAYEQYF.

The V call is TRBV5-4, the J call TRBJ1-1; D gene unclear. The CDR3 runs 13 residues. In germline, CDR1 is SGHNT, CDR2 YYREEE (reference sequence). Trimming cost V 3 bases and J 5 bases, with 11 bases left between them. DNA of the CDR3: TGTGCCAGCAGCTCGGCCCGGGGAACTGAAGCTTTCTTT. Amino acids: CASSSARGTEAFF. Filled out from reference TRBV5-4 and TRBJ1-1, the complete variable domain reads ETGVTQSPTHLIKTRGQQVTLRCSSQSGHNTVSWYQQALGQGPQFIFQYYREEENGRGNFPPRFSGLQFPNYSSELNVNALELDDSALYLCASSSARGTEAFFGQGTRLTVV.

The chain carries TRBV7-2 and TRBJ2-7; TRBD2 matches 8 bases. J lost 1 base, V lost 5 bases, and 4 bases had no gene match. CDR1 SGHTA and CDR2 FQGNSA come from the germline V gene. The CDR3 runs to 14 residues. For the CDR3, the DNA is TGTGCCAGCAGCCCATTAGCGGGGTCCTACGAGCAGTACTTC. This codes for CASSPLAGSYEQYF.

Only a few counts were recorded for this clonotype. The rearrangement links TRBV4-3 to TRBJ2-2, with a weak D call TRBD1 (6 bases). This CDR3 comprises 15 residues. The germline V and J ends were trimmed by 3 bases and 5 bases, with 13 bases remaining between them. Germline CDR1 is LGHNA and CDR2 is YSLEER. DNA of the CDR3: TGCGCCAGCAGCCAGGGGACATTTTTGACCGGGGAGCTGTTTTTT. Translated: CASSQGTFLTGELFF.

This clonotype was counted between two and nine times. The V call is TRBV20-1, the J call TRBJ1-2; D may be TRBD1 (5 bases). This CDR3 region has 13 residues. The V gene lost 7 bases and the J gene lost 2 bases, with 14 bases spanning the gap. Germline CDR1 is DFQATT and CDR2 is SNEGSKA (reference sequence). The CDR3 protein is CSGRAGPNYGYTF. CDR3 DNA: TGCAGTGGGAGGGCAGGGCCCAACTATGGCTACACCTTC.